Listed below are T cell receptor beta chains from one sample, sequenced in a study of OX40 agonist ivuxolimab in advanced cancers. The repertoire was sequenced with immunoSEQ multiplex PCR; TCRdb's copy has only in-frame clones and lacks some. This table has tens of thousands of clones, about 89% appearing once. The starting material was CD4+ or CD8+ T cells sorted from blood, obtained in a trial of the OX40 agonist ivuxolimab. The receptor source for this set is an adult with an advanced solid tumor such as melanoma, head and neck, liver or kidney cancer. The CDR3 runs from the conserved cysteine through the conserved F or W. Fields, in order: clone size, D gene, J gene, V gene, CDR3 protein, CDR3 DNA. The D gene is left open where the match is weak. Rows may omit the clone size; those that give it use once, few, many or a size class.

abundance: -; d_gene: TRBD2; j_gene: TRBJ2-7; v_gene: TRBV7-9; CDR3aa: CASSDGGSTYEQYF; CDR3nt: TGTGCCAGCAGCGACGGCGGGAGTACCTACGAGCAGTACTTC
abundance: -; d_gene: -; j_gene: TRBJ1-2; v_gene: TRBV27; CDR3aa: CASSPPAGYGYTF; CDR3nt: TGTGCCAGCAGTCCCCCGGCCGGCTATGGCTACACCTTC
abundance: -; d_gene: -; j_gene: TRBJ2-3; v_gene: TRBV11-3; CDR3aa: CASSPDTHHTQYF; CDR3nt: TGTGCCAGCAGCCCCGACACCCACCACACGCAGTATTTT
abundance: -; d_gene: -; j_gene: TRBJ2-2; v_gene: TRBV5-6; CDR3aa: CASKEQGGAGELFF; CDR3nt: TGTGCCAGCAAGGAACAGGGAGGGGCCGGGGAGCTGTTTTTT
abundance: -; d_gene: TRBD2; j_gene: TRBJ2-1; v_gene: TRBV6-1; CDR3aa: CASSVGSGKYNEQFF; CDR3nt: TGTGCCAGCAGTGTTGGAAGCGGGAAATACAATGAGCAGTTCTTC
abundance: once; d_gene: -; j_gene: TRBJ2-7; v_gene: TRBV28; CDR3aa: CASGSSGGLPTYEQYF; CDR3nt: TGTGCCAGCGGGTCTTCCGGTGGACTTCCCACCTACGAGCAGTACTTC
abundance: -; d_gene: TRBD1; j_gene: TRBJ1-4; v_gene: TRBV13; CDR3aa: CASSAGTGFEKLFF; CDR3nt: TGTGCCAGCAGCGCCGGGACAGGGTTCGAAAAACTGTTTTTT
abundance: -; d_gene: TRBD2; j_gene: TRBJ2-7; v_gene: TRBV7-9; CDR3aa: CASSPGTNSYEQYF; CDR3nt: TGTGCCAGCAGCCCCGGGACTAACTCCTACGAGCAGTACTTC
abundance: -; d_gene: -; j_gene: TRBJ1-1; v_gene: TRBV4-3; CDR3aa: CASSQEWLELNTEAFF; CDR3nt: TGCGCCAGCAGCCAAGAATGGCTTGAACTGAACACTGAAGCTTTCTTT
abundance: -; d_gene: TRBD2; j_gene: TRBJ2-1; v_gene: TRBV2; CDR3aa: CASTEELAGGPPYNEQFF; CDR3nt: TGTGCCAGCACCGAGGAGCTAGCGGGAGGGCCACCCTACAATGAGCAGTTCTTC
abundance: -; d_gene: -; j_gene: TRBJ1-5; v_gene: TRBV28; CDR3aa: CASSFSSGIQPQHF; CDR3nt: TGTGCCAGCAGTTTTAGTTCAGGCATTCAGCCCCAGCATTTT
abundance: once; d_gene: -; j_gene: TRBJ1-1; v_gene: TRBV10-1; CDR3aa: CASSLGQNTEAFF; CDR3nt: TGCGCCAGCAGCCTGGGACAGAACACTGAAGCTTTCTTT
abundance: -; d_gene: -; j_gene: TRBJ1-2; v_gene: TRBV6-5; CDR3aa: CASRERGYDYGYTF; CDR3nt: TGTGCCAGCAGGGAGAGGGGGTACGACTATGGCTACACCTTC
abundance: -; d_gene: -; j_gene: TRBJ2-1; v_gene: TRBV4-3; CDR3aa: CASSQDWSSFSYNEQFF; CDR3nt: TGCGCCAGCAGCCAAGATTGGTCTAGTTTCTCCTACAATGAGCAGTTCTTC
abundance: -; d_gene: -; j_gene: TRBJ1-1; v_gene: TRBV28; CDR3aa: CASIWGGNTEAFF; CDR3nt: TGTGCCAGCATCTGGGGAGGGAACACTGAAGCTTTCTTT
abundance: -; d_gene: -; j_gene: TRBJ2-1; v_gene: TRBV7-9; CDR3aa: CASSSGQTISVGRYNEQFF; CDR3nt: TGTGCCAGCAGCTCCGGACAAACGATCAGCGTGGGACGTTACAATGAGCAGTTCTTC
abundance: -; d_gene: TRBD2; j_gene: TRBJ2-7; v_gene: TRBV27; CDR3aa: CASTAGGGGYEQYF; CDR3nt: TGTGCCAGCACTGCGGGGGGAGGCGGCTACGAGCAGTACTTC
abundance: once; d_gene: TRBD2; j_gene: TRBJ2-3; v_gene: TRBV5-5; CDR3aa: CASSSIQREVTDTQYF; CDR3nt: TGTGCCAGCAGCTCGATTCAGCGGGAGGTGACAGATACGCAGTATTTT
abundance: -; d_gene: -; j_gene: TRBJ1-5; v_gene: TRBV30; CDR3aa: CAWSEGTNQPQHF; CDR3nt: TGTGCCTGGAGTGAAGGGACAAATCAGCCCCAGCATTTT
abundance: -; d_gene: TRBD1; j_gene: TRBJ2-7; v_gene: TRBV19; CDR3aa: CASSMTHTGVDEQYF; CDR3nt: TGTGCCAGTAGTATGACCCATACAGGGGTCGACGAGCAGTACTTC
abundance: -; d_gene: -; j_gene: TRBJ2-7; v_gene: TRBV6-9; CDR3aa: CASSYDGTYEQYF; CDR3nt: TGTGCCAGCAGTTACGACGGAACCTACGAGCAGTACTTC
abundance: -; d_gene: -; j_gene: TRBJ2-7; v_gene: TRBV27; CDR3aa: CASSSQASYEQYF; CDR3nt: TGTGCCAGCAGCTCGCAAGCCTCCTACGAGCAGTACTTC
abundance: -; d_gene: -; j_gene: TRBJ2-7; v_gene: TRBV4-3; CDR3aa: CASSQDVGYEQYF; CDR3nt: TGCGCCAGCAGCCAAGATGTGGGTTACGAGCAGTACTTC
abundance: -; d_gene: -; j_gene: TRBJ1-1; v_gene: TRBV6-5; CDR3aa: CASKRENTEAFF; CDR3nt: TGTGCCAGCAAGCGGGAGAACACTGAAGCTTTCTTT
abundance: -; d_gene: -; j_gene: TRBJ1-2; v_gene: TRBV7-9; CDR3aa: CASSYPGGVANYGYTF; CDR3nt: TGTGCCAGCAGCTACCCCGGGGGGGTGGCTAACTATGGCTACACCTTC
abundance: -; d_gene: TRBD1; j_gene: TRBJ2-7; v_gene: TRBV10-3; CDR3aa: CAISGFTGEINEQYF; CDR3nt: TGTGCCATCAGTGGGTTTACAGGGGAAATAAACGAGCAGTACTTC
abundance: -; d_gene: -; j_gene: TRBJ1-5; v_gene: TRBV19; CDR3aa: CASSARDGSMSNQPQHF; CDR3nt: TGTGCCAGTAGTGCCCGGGACGGCAGCATGAGCAATCAGCCCCAGCATTTT
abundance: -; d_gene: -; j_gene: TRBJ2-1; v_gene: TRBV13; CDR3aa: CASSLSPGEAPYNEQFF; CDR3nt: TGTGCCAGCAGCTTAAGCCCCGGGGAGGCCCCCTACAATGAGCAGTTCTTC
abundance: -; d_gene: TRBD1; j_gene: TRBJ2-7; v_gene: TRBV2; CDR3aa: CASSTTGGIGYEQYF; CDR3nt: TGTGCCAGCAGCACCACAGGGGGCATAGGCTACGAGCAGTACTTC
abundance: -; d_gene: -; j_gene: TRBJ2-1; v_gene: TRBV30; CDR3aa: CAWSANYLYNEQFF; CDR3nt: TGTGCCTGGAGTGCCAACTATCTCTACAATGAGCAGTTCTTC
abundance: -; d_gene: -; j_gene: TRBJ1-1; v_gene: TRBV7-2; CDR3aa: CASSLIFSKTEAFF; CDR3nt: TGTGCCAGCAGCTTAATTTTCTCGAAAACTGAAGCTTTCTTT
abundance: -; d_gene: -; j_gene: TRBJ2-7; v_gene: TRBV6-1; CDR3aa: CASRGVLGEQYF; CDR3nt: TGTGCCAGCAGGGGGGTTTTGGGCGAGCAGTACTTC
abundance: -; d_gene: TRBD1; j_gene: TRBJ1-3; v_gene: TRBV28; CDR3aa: CASKGQSSGNTIYF; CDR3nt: TGTGCCAGCAAGGGACAGAGCTCTGGAAACACCATATATTTT
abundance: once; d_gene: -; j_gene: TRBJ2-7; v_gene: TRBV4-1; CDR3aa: CASSQDVTDSYEQYF; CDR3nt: TGCGCCAGCAGCCAAGATGTGACCGATTCCTACGAGCAGTACTTC
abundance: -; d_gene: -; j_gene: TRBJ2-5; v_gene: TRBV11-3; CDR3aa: CASGTEDGAETQYF; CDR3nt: TGTGCCAGCGGGACGGAAGATGGGGCAGAGACCCAGTACTTC
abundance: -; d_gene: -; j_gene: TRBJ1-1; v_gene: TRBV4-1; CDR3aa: CASSPRLHGDTEAFF; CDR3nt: TGCGCCAGCAGCCCGAGGTTGCATGGCGACACTGAAGCTTTCTTT
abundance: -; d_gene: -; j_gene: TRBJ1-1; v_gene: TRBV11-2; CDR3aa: CASSEPIAGSLKNTEAFF; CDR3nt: TGTGCCAGCAGCGAACCCATCGCAGGGTCGCTAAAGAACACTGAAGCTTTCTTT
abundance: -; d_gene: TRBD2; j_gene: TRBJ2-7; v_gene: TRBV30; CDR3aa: CAWMGRAGGFEQYF; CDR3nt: TGTGCCTGGATGGGACGGGCGGGAGGGTTCGAGCAGTACTTC
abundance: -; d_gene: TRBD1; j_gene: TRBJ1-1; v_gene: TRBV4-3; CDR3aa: CASSPGTGLNTEAFF; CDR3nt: TGCGCCAGCAGCCCAGGGACAGGCTTGAACACTGAAGCTTTCTTT
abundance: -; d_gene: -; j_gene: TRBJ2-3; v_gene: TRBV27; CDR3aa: CASSLTLGGPDTQYF; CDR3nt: TGTGCCAGCAGTTTAACCTTGGGAGGACCGGATACGCAGTATTTT
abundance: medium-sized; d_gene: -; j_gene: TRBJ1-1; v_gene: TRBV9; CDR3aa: CASSETSVGTEAFF; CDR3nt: TGTGCCAGCAGCGAGACTTCAGTGGGCACTGAAGCTTTCTTT
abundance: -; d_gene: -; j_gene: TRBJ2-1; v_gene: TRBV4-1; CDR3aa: CASSLTDSYSYNEQFF; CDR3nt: TGCGCCAGCAGCCTAACAGACTCTTACTCCTACAATGAGCAGTTCTTC
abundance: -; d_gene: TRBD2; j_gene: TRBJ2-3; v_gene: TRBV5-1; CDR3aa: CASSSGLDVTDTQYF; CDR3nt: TGCGCCAGCAGCTCCGGACTAGACGTCACAGATACGCAGTATTTT
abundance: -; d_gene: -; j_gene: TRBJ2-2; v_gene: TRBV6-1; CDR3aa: CASTTDLSPGELFF; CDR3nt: TGTGCCAGCACGACGGACCTCTCCCCCGGGGAGCTGTTTTTT
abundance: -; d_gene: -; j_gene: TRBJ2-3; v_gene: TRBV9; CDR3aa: CASSAPSSTDTQYF; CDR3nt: TGTGCCAGCAGCGCCCCGTCCTCCACAGATACGCAGTATTTT
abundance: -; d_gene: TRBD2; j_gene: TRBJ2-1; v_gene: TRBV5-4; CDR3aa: CASSLVPSGTLSYNEQFF; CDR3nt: TGTGCCAGCAGCTTGGTGCCTAGCGGAACGTTGTCCTACAATGAGCAGTTCTTC
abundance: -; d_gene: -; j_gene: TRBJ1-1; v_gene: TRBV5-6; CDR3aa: CASGLDQTGSGGTSEAFF; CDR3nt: TGTGCCAGCGGACTGGATCAAACTGGGAGTGGAGGAACGTCAGAAGCTTTCTTT
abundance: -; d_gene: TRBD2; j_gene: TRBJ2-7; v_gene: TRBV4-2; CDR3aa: CASSQVRGSVYEQYF; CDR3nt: TGTGCCAGCAGCCAAGTCCGCGGGAGCGTATACGAGCAGTACTTC
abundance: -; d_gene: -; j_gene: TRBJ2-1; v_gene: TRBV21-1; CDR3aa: CASSKGRQNEQFF; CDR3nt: TGTGCCAGCAGCAAAGGGCGGCAAAATGAGCAGTTCTTC
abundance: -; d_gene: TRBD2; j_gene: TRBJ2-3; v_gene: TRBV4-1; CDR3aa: CASSQVAGSTDTQYF; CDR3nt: TGCGCCAGCAGCCAAGTAGCGGGAAGCACAGATACGCAGTATTTT
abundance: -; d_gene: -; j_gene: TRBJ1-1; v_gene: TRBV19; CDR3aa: CASSIRSTEAFF; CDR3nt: TGTGCCAGTAGTATTCGGAGCACTGAAGCTTTCTTT
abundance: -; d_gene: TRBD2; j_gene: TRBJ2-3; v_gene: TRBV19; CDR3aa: CASSRLAGEGTDTQYF; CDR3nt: TGTGCCAGTAGTAGGCTAGCGGGAGAAGGGACAGATACGCAGTATTTT
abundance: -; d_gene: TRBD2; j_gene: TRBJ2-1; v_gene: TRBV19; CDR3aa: CASSGSGTSGNDEQFF; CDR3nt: TGTGCCAGTAGTGGGTCCGGGACTAGCGGGAATGATGAGCAGTTCTTC
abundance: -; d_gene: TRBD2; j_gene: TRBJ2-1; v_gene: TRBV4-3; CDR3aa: CASSQALAGGYNEQFF; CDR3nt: TGCGCCAGCAGCCAAGCACTAGCGGGAGGTTACAATGAGCAGTTCTTC
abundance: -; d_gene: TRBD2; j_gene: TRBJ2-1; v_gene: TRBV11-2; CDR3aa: CASSTSGGGNEQFF; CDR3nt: TGTGCCAGCAGTACTAGCGGGGGGGGGAATGAGCAGTTCTTC
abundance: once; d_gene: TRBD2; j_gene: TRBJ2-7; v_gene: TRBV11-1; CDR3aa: CASSRLAGAYEQYF; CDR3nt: TGTGCCAGCAGCCGACTAGCGGGAGCCTACGAGCAGTACTTC
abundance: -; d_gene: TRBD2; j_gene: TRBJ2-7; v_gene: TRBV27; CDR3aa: CASSFPGTSTYEQYF; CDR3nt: TGTGCCAGCAGTTTCCCCGGGACTAGTACCTACGAGCAGTACTTC
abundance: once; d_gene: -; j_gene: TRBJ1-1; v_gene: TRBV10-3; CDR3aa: CAISGPMGTEAFF; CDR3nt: TGTGCCATCAGTGGCCCCATGGGCACTGAAGCTTTCTTT
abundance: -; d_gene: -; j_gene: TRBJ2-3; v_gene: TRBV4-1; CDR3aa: CASSQEGGADTQYF; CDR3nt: TGCGCCAGCAGCCAAGAAGGGGGGGCAGATACGCAGTATTTT
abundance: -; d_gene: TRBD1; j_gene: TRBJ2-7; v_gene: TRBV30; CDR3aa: CAWSPDRPSSYEQYF; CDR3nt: TGTGCCTGGAGTCCGGACAGGCCAAGCTCCTACGAGCAGTACTTC